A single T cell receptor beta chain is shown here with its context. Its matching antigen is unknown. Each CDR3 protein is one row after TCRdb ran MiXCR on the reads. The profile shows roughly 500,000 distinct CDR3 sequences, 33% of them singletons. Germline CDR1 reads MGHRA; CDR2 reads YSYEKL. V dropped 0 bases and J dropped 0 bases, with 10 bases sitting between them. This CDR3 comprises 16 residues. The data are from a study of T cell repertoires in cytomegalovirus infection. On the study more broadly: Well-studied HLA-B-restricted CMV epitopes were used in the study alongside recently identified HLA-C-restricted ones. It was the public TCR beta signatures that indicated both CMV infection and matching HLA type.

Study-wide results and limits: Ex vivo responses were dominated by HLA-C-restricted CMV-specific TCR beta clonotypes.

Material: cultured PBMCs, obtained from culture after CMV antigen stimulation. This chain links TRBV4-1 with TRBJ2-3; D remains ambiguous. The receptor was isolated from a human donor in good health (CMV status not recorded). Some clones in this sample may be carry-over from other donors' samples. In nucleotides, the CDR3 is TGCGCCAGCAGCCAAGATCCGGCAGGAAGCACAGATACGCAGTATTTT. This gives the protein CASSQDPAGSTDTQYF.